What follows are 23 T cell receptor beta chains derived from one specimen sequenced in a study of T cell repertoires in cytomegalovirus infection. Via MiXCR, TCRdb re-called the reads, giving one row per CDR3 protein. The table shows roughly 920,000 distinct CDR3 sequences, with approximately 32% occurring only once. The antigens of these receptors remain unknown. The sequences come from cultured CD8+ T cells from PBMCs, collected from culture after CMV antigen stimulation. Receptors were obtained from a human donor in good health (CMV status not recorded). Some clones in this sample may be carry-over from other donors' samples.

The chain uses TRBV27 and TRBJ2-1; D gene uncertain. V was pared by 1 base and J by 12 bases, with 16 bases between. CDR1 and CDR2 from the germline V gene are MNHEY and SMNVEV (reference sequence). This CDR3 spans 14 amino acids. The CDR3 is CASSLLGGGPWQFF. Here the CDR3 DNA reads TGTGCCAGCAGTTTATTGGGCGGCGGTCCTTGGCAGTTCTTC.

This clonotype came up a few times. This chain connects TRBV6-6 to TRBJ1-2; D is uncertain. From germline, CDR1 is MNHNY and CDR2 SVGAGI (reference sequence). V shed 5 bases and J shed 3 bases, with 7 bases lying between them. The CDR3 length is 12 residues. CDR3 sequence reads: CASSPEHYGYTF. In DNA form, the CDR3 reads TGTGCCAGCAGTCCAGAACACTATGGCTACACCTTC.

This clonotype has a count of ten or more. The chain recombines TRBV15 with TRBJ2-7, with no clear D. The V and J ends lost 0 bases and 0 bases respectively, with 15 bases between them. This CDR3 has 17 residues. From germline, CDR1 is LNHNV and CDR2 YYDKDF (reference sequence). The CDR3 sequence is CATSRDQDGISSYEQYF. Here the CDR3 DNA reads TGTGCCACCAGCAGAGACCAGGACGGAATTAGCTCCTACGAGCAGTACTTC.

The sample holds many counts of this clonotype. The chain has TRBV29-1 and TRBJ1-2; no definite D call. Trimming took off 0 bases at V and 2 bases at J, with 7 bases between the two ends. Germline-derived CDR1 and CDR2 are SQVTM and ANQGSEA. CDR3 length: 13 residues. CDR3 protein: CSVEDGRNYGYTF. The CDR3 DNA is TGCAGCGTTGAAGATGGCAGAAACTATGGCTACACCTTC.

Details on this clonotype: A much more abundant neighbour one base away suggests this may be a read error. The V gene is TRBV5-5, the J gene TRBJ2-1; the D gene could be TRBD1 or TRBD2 (5 bases each). Trimming stripped 0 bases from V and 8 bases from J, with 15 bases between. Germline values: CDR1 SGHKS, CDR2 YYEKEE (reference sequence). CDR3 length: 15 amino acids. The CDR3 DNA sequence: TGTGCCAGCAGCTTGGGGGGGTGCCCCCCACATGAGCAGTTCTTC. Translated, it gives CASSLGGCPPHEQFF.

The rearrangement joins TRBV7-9 to TRBJ2-2; the D gene is possibly TRBD2 (6 bases). CDR1 and CDR2 from the germline V gene are SEHNR and FQNEAQ (reference sequence). This CDR3 is 14 amino acids long. V lost 5 bases to trimming and J lost 4 bases, with 11 bases between them. CDR3 bases: TGTGCCAGCAGCCCGGGACTCATCACCGGGGAGCTGTTTTTT. Its protein is CASSPGLITGELFF.

The chain joins TRBV23-1 to TRBJ2-7; tentatively, D is TRBD1 (5 bases). TRBV23-1 is assigned to the ORF class and has an uncertain function. There are 13 residues in the CDR3. The CDR3 DNA is TGCGCCAGCAGTCAACCCGGACATTACGAACAGTACGTC. This encodes CASSQPGHYEQYV.

The rearrangement links TRBV20-1 to TRBJ2-7; D unclear. The CDR3 extends over 14 amino acids. CDR1 and CDR2 (germline): DFQATT, SNEGSKA (reference sequence). V lost 4 bases to trimming and J lost 0 bases, with 13 bases between them. CDR3 nucleotide sequence: TGCAGTGCTATGATGATAGTTAGCTCCTACGAGCAGTACGTC. Protein sequence: CSAMMIVSSYEQYV.

A few counts support this clonotype. J is TRBJ2-3 and V is TRBV5-1, with 8 bases aligning to TRBD1. The CDR3 spans 16 residues. The germline CDR1 and CDR2 sequences are SGHRS and YFSETQ. Unmatched junction bases numbered 7, after V lost 4 bases and J lost 0 bases. CDR3 amino acids: CASSQRQGASTDTQYF. The CDR3 region has the DNA TGCGCCAGCAGCCAACGCCAGGGGGCTAGCACAGATACGCAGTATTTT.

Points on this clonotype: A clone one base away is much larger, so this may be a read error. The J gene is TRBJ2-1, the V gene TRBV4-3; D is tentatively TRBD1 or TRBD2 (6 bases each). Germline V lookup: CDR1 LGHNA, CDR2 YSLEER. This CDR3 spans 14 amino acids. This CDR3 is CASSQAGAYNKQFF. CDR3 bases: TGCGCCAGCAGCCAAGCGGGGGCTTACAATAAGCAGTTCTTC.

The chain recombines TRBV7-9 with TRBJ2-5, with D possibly matching TRBD2 (6 bases). This CDR3 is built from 14 residues. Deletions cut 5 bases from V and 3 bases from J, with 13 bases between. The germline CDR1 and CDR2 sequences are SEHNR and FQNEAQ (reference sequence). DNA for the CDR3: TGTGCCAGCAGCCCCCGGTCGGGGGAAGAGACCCAGTACTTC. Translated, it gives CASSPRSGEETQYF.

The CDR3 loop is CASSYDRYYEQYV. The CDR3 bases are TGTGCCAGCAGTTATGACAGATACTACGAGCAGTACGTC. The V gene is TRBV6-2 or TRBV6-3, the J gene TRBJ2-7; D is possibly TRBD1 (5 bases). CDR1 and CDR2 (germline): MNHEY, SVGEGT. V lost 3 bases and J 3 bases, leaving 9 bases between the germline ends. The length of the CDR3 is 13 residues.

The CDR3, as DNA: TGCAGCGGGTTTGACAGCTTCGCGAGCACCGGGGAGCTGTTTTTT. It yields the protein CSGFDSFASTGELFF. The chain couples TRBV29-1 to TRBJ2-2, with D possibly being TRBD1 (5 bases). Germline V gene sequence: CDR1 SQVTM, CDR2 ANQGSEA. The CDR3 contains 15 residues. V was clipped by 7 bases and J by 4 bases, with 19 bases between them.

Only a few counts were recorded for this clonotype. The J gene is TRBJ1-1, the V gene TRBV7-2; 7 bases are a match to TRBD1. The CDR3 is 13 amino acids. CDR1 and CDR2 from the germline V gene are SGHTA and FQGNSA. V lost 7 bases, J lost 1 base, and 3 bases stayed unmatched. CDR3 amino acids: CASKWTGNTEAFF. The CDR3 DNA follows: TGTGCCAGCAAGTGGACAGGGAACACTGAAGCTTTCTTT. Full variable domain (missing parts from reference TRBV7-2 and TRBJ1-1): GAGVSQSPSNKVTEKGKDVELRCDPISGHTALYWYRQSLGQGLEFLIYFQGNSAPDKSGLPSDRFSAERTGGSVSTLTIQRTQQEDSAVYLCASKWTGNTEAFFGQGTRLTVV.

The chain uses TRBV13 and TRBJ2-3; 9 positions agree with TRBD2. The CDR3 runs 16 residues. J was trimmed by 4 bases and V by 2 bases; bases with no gene match: 7. CDR1 is PRHDT and CDR2 is FYEKMQ in the germline V gene (reference sequence). The CDR3 coding sequence is TGTGCCAGCAGCTTACGGGTAGCGGGGGTCCCAGATACGCAGTATTTT. It yields the protein CASSLRVAGVPDTQYF.

This clonotype was counted a few times. The chain uses TRBV10-1 and TRBJ1-1, with 11 bases that match TRBD1. The V gene's germline CDR1 is WNHNN and CDR2 SYGVQD (reference sequence). This CDR3 is 15 amino acids long. The V and J ends lost 6 bases and 1 base, in that order; junction bases with no gene match: 4. The CDR3 DNA reads TGCGCCAGCAGCCGGGACAGGGGGACGAACACTGAAGCTTTCTTT. It codes for CASSRDRGTNTEAFF.

As to this clonotype: The junction differs from germline at one of its ends, possibly a read error. V is TRBV2 and J is TRBJ1-4; D ambiguous. CDR3 size: 11 residues. The germline CDR1 and CDR2 sequences are SNHLY and FYNNEI. The CDR3 spells CASSVGQVHPF. The DNA for the CDR3 is TGTGCCAGCAGTGTCGGCCAGGTCCACCCGTTT.

This clonotype was seen a few times. This chain joins TRBV12-3 or TRBV12-4 and TRBJ1-5, with D unresolved. The CDR3 spans 14 residues. Trimming stripped 7 bases from V and 1 base from J, with 11 bases between. The CDR3 region is CASTDYRSNQPQHF. In nucleotides, the CDR3 is TGTGCCAGCACCGACTATCGGAGCAATCAGCCCCAGCATTTT.

About this clonotype itself: With a much larger clone just one base away, this may be a read error. This CDR3 is CTSSLDPASGGNEQFF. DNA for the CDR3: TGTACCAGCAGCTTAGATCCCGCTAGCGGGGGTAATGAGCAGTTCTTC. The rearrangement joins TRBV11-3 to TRBJ2-1; TRBD2 matches 10 bases. The V gene's germline CDR1 is SGHNT and CDR2 YENEEA. The CDR3 is 16 amino acids.

This clonotype was seen at least ten times. CDR3 amino acids: CASTAPQQGNHEQFF. The CDR3 DNA sequence: TGTGCCAGCACCGCCCCGCAACAGGGGAACCATGAGCAGTTCTTC. This rearrangement joins TRBV7-8 to TRBJ2-1; 7 bases match TRBD1. The junction had 14 bases not matched to a gene; V was cut back by 7 bases and J by 8 bases. Looked up from germline, CDR1 is SGHVS and CDR2 is FQNEAQ. The CDR3 is made up of 15 amino acids.

Comment on this clonotype: Just one base apart from a much larger clone, this may be a read error. This chain links TRBV7-2 with TRBJ1-1; no firm D call. The CDR3 loop spans 12 amino acids. In germline, CDR1 is SGHTA, CDR2 FQGNSA. DNA of the CDR3: TGTGTCAGCAGCTTTGGTCGATCCGACGCTTTCTTT. Protein sequence: CVSSFGRSDAFF. The whole variable domain, filled in from reference TRBV7-2 and TRBJ1-1, reads GAGVSQSPSNKVTEKGKDVELRCDPISGHTALYWYRQSLGQGLEFLIYFQGNSAPDKSGLPSDRFSAERTGGSVSTLTIQRTQQEDSAVYLCVSSFGRSDAFFGQGTRLTVV.

V and J are TRBV5-1 and TRBJ2-1; 10 bases are shared with TRBD2. With V trimmed by 4 bases and J by 6 bases, 7 bases remained unmatched. Per germline, CDR1 SGHRS and CDR2 YFSETQ. This CDR3 is built from 15 residues. For the CDR3, the DNA is TGCGCCAGCAGCACAACTAGCGGGGCTCTCAATGAGCAGTTCTTC. Residues: CASSTTSGALNEQFF.

The V gene is TRBV20-1, the J gene TRBJ2-3; TRBD1 matches at 8 bases. V lost 5 bases to trimming and J lost 2 bases; unmatched junction nucleotides: 21. The CDR3 is made up of 19 amino acids. Germline CDR1 reads DFQATT; CDR2 reads SNEGSKA (reference sequence). CDR3 protein: CSAPSPRGLFQPPTDTQYF. For the CDR3, the DNA is TGCAGTGCTCCATCCCCCAGGGGGCTCTTTCAGCCTCCCACAGATACGCAGTATTTT.